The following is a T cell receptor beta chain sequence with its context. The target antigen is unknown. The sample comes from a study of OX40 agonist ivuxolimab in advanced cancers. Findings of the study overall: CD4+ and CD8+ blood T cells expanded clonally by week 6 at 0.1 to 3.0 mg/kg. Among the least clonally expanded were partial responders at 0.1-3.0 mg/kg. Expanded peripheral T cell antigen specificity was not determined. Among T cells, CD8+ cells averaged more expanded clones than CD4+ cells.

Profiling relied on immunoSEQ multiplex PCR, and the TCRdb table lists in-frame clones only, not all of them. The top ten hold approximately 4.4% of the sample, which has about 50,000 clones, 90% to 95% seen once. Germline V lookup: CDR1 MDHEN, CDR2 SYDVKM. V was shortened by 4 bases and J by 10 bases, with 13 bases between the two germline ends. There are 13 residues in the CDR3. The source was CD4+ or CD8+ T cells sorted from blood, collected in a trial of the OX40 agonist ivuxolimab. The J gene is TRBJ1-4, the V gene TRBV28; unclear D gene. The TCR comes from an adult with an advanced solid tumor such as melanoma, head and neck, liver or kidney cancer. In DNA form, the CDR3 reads TGTGCCAGCAGTTCCCACCTTATTGGAAAACTGTTTTTT. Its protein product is CASSSHLIGKLFF.